The 13 T cell receptor beta chains in this list originate from one sample, sequenced in a study of patients and donors after allogeneic stem cell transplantation. TCRdb called the RT-PCR reads again in MiXCR, with one record for every CDR3 protein. The sample has about a million distinct CDR3 sequences; under 20% are singletons. The specimen sequenced was blood, either unsorted or a sorted T cell fraction (not recorded which). The receptors come from a human donor who was either an allogeneic HSCT recipient or a stem cell or donor lymphocyte infusion donor (not recorded which). It is not recorded whose cells these are; they may come from a transplant donor.

This sequence joins TRBV4-3 and TRBJ2-5; TRBD1 is a possible D gene (5 bases). Deletions cut 0 bases from V and 4 bases from J, with 9 bases between. Germline lookup yields CDR1 LGHNA and CDR2 YSLEER. The CDR3 is 14 residues long. CDR3 loop: CASSQDRGGETQYF. In DNA form, the CDR3 reads TGCGCCAGCAGCCAAGATAGGGGCGGAGAGACCCAGTACTTC.

The chain recombines TRBV6-1 with TRBJ2-7; no definite D call. Between the trimmed V and J ends, which lost 7 bases and 1 base, there was a span of 5 bases. This CDR3 comprises 11 residues. CDR1 is MNHNS, CDR2 SASEGT, per germline. The CDR3 region has the DNA TGTGCCAGCACTGCATCCTACGAGCAGTACTTC. Residues: CASTASYEQYF.

This clonotype appeared a few times. The chain couples TRBV9 to TRBJ2-1, with 7 bases matching TRBD2. The CDR3 loop spans 17 amino acids. V shed 0 bases, J shed 0 bases, and the junction held 6 bases outside the gene matches. Germline loops: CDR1 SGDLS, CDR2 YYNGEE. CDR3 amino acids: CASSVVTSASSYNEQFF. CDR3 nucleotide sequence: TGTGCCAGCAGCGTAGTAACTAGCGCCTCCTCCTACAATGAGCAGTTCTTC.

This clonotype was detected only a few times. This rearrangement joins TRBV20-1 to TRBJ2-7, with 8 bases lining up with TRBD1. The CDR3 has 14 residues. Germline CDR1 DFQATT, CDR2 SNEGSKA (reference sequence). V dropped 6 bases and J dropped 2; count of bases not matched to a gene: 9. DNA of the CDR3: TGCAGTGCCAGCGACAGGGGAAGTCCCTACGAGCAGTACTTC. Protein product: CSASDRGSPYEQYF.

This clonotype was observed a handful of times. The chain joins TRBV7-8 to TRBJ1-5; possible D gene TRBD1, 6 bases. CDR3 length: 17 residues. Germline CDR1 reads SGHVS; CDR2 reads FQNEAQ. The V gene lost 0 bases and the J gene lost 6 bases, with 18 bases spanning the gap. In DNA form, the CDR3 reads TGTGCCAGCAGCTTAGCGCAGATAGGGGGGCTCGGTCAGCCCCAGCATTTT. The encoded protein is CASSLAQIGGLGQPQHF. The whole variable domain, filled in from reference TRBV7-8 and TRBJ1-5, reads GAGVSQSPRYKVAKRGQDVALRCDPISGHVSLFWYQQALGQGPEFLTYFQNEAQLDKSGLPSDRFFAERPEGSVSTLKIQRTQQEDSAVYLCASSLAQIGGLGQPQHFGDGTRLSIL.

V gene TRBV7-3 combines with J gene TRBJ2-3; 7 nucleotides align to TRBD2. Losses at the gene ends were 5 bases for V and 10 bases for J; bases not matched to a gene: 12. CDR3 size: 14 residues. CDR1 SGHTA and CDR2 FQGTGA come from the germline V gene. CDR3 coding DNA: TGTGCCAGCAGCGAAAACCCCGGACTAGGAGCGCAGTATTTT. Amino acids: CASSENPGLGAQYF. Combining the CDR3 with reference TRBV7-3 and TRBJ2-3 gives the whole variable domain GAGVSQTPSNKVTEKGKYVELRCDPISGHTALYWYRQSLGQGPEFLIYFQGTGAADDSGLPNDRFFAVRPEGSVSTLKIQRTERGDSAVYLCASSENPGLGAQYFGPGTRLTVL.

The gene calls are TRBV5-1 and TRBJ2-7, with 11 bases lining up with TRBD2. There are 15 residues in the CDR3. Trimming cost V 5 bases and J 5 bases; bases outside gene matches: 9. Per the germline V gene, CDR1 is SGHRS and CDR2 is YFSETQ. CDR3 sequence (DNA): TGCGCCAGCAGTTCCACTAGCGGGAGTCTCGACGAGCAGTACTTC. This gives the protein CASSSTSGSLDEQYF.

The chain employs TRBV28 and TRBJ2-4, with unresolved D. Germline-derived CDR1 and CDR2 are MDHEN and SYDVKM. V lost 5 bases and J lost 5, with 4 bases in between. The CDR3 loop spans 11 amino acids. The CDR3 bases are TGTGCCAGCAGTACCGAAAACATTCAGTACTTC. It specifies CASSTENIQYF. The full variable domain, in which reference TRBV28 and TRBJ2-4 provide the parts outside the CDR3, is DVKVTQSSRYLVKRTGEKVFLECVQDMDHENMFWYRQDPGLGLRLIYFSYDVKMKEKGDIPEGYSVSREKKERFSLILESASTNQTSMYLCASSTENIQYFGAGTRLSVL.

This clonotype occurred a few times. This chain connects TRBV9 to TRBJ1-2, with D unclear. Germline V lookup: CDR1 SGDLS, CDR2 YYNGEE. Trimming shortened V by 3 bases and J by 7 bases, and 22 bases separated the two germline ends. The CDR3 loop spans 16 amino acids. CDR3 DNA: TGTGCCAGCAGCGGAAATGGGGAAGGCCGGACGGGTGGCTACACCTTC. Protein sequence: CASSGNGEGRTGGYTF.

Written as DNA, the CDR3 is TGCAGTGCTAGTGACCGGGGACACTACAATGAGCAGTTCTTC. It is translated as CSASDRGHYNEQFF. The V call is TRBV20-1, the J call TRBJ2-1; the D gene is possibly TRBD1 (6 bases). The CDR3 runs to 14 residues. V was pared by 3 bases and J by 3 bases, with 12 bases between. Germline CDR1 reads DFQATT; CDR2 reads SNEGSKA (reference sequence).

This clonotype was counted ten times or more. This CDR3 is CASTGGAKNIQYF. CDR3 nucleotide sequence: TGTGCCAGTACAGGGGGGGCGAAAAACATTCAGTACTTC. The chain carries TRBV12-3 or TRBV12-4 and TRBJ2-4; TRBD1 might be the D (8 bases). This CDR3 contains 13 residues. Deletions cut 9 bases from V and 4 bases from J, with 13 bases between.

CDR3 in amino acids: CASRSRDSKSVWNSPLHF. The CDR3 bases are TGTGCCAGCAGAAGCCGGGACAGTAAGTCAGTGTGGAATTCACCCCTCCACTTT. V is TRBV5-6 and J is TRBJ1-6; 7 positions match TRBD1. The junction had 18 bases not matched to a gene; V was cut back by 5 bases and J by 7 bases. There are 18 residues in the CDR3. Germline V gene data show CDR1 as SGHDT and CDR2 as YYEEEE.

The J gene is TRBJ1-2, the V gene TRBV3-1; 10 positions agree with TRBD1. This CDR3 contains 16 residues. Trimming cost V 4 bases and J 0 bases; bases outside gene matches: 5. In germline, CDR1 is LGHDT, CDR2 YNNKEL (reference sequence). In DNA form, the CDR3 reads TGTGCCAGCAGCCGCGGACAGGGGGAAGCTAACTATGGCTACACCTTC. It specifies CASSRGQGEANYGYTF.